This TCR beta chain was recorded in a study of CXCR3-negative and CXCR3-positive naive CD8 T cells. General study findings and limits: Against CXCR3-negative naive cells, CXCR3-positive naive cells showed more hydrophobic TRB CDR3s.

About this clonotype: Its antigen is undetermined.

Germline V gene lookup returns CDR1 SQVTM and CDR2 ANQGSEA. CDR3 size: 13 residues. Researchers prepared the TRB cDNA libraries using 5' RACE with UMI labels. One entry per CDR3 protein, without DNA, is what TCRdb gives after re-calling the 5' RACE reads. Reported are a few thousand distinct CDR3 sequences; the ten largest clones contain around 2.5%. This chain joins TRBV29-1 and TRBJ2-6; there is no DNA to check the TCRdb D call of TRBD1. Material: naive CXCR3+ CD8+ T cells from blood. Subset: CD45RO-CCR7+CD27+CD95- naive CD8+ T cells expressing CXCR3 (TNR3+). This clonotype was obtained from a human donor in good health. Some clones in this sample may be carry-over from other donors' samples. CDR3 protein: CSVAGTGSPVLTF.